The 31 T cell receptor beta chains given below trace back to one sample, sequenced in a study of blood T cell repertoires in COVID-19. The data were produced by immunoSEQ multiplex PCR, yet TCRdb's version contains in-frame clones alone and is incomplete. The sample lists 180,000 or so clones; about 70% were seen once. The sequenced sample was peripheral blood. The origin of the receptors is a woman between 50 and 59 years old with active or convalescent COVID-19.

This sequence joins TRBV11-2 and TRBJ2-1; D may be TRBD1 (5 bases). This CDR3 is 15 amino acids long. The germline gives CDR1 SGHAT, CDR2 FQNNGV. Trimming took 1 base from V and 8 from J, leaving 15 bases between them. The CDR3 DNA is TGTGCCAGCAGCTTAGGTGACCCCTGGGGCGATGAGCAGTTCTTC. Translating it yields CASSLGDPWGDEQFF.

The CDR3 DNA reads TGTGCCAGCAGCTTAGAGGCGGGGGAATACAATGAGCAGTTCTTC. This encodes CASSLEAGEYNEQFF. The chain carries TRBV7-2 and TRBJ2-1; 7 positions agree with TRBD2. CDR1 and CDR2 from the germline V gene are SGHTA and FQGNSA. The CDR3 runs to 15 residues. With V trimmed by 1 base and J by 4 bases, 4 bases remained unmatched.

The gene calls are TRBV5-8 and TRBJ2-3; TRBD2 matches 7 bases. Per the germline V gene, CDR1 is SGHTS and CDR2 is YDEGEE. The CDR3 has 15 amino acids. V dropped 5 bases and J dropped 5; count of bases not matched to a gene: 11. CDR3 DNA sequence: TGTGCCAGCAGTTCCGGGACTATGACGGGAGATACGCAGTATTTT. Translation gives CASSSGTMTGDTQYF.

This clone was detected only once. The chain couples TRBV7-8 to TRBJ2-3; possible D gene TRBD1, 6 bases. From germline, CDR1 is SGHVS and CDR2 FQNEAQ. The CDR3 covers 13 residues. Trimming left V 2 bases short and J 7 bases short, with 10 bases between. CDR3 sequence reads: CASSLYGGNTQYF. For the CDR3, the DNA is TGTGCCAGCAGCTTATATGGGGGCAATACGCAGTATTTT.

The CDR3 DNA sequence: TGTGCCAGCAGTTTTAGCGGGAGTAGGTACGAGCAGTACTTC. Its protein is CASSFSGSRYEQYF. V is TRBV5-6 and J is TRBJ2-7; 9 bases agree with TRBD2. The CDR3 spans 14 residues. The V segment lost 5 bases and the J segment 4 bases; nucleotides outside the gene matches: 7. Per germline, CDR1 SGHDT and CDR2 YYEEEE. Using reference TRBV5-6 and TRBJ2-7 for the parts outside the CDR3, the full variable domain is DAGVTQSPTHLIKTRGQQVTLRCSPKSGHDTVSWYQQALGQGPQFIFQYYEEEERQRGNFPDRFSGHQFPNYSSELNVNALLLGDSALYLCASSFSGSRYEQYFGPGTRLTVT.

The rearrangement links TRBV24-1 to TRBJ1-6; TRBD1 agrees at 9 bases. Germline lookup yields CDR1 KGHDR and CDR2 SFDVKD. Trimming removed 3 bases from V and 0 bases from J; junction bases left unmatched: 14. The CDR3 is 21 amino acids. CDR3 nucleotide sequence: TGTGCCACCAGTGATCCGGACAGGGGACGCCAGGATGCCTCCTATAATTCACCCCTCCACTTT. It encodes CATSDPDRGRQDASYNSPLHF.

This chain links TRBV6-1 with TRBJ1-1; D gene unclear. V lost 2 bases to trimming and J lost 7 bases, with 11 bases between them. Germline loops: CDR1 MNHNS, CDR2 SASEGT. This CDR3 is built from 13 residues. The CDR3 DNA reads TGTGCCAGCAGTGAAAGCCCCAGGCTTGAAGCTTTCTTT. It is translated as CASSESPRLEAFF.

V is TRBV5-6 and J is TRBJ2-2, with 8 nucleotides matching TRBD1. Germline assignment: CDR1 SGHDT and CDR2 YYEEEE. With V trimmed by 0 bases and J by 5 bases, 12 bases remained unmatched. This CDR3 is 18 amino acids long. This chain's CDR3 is CASSLAGTGTPGTGELFF. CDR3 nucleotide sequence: TGTGCCAGCAGCTTGGCCGGGACAGGAACACCCGGGACCGGGGAGCTGTTTTTT.

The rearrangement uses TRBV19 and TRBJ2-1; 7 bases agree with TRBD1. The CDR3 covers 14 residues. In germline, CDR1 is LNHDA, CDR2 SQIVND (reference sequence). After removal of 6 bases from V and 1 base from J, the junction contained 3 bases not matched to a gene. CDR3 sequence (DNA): TGTGCCAGTAGACCAGGGGGATCCTACAATGAGCAGTTCTTC. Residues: CASRPGGSYNEQFF. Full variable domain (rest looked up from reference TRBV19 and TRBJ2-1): DGGITQSPKYLFRKEGQNVTLSCEQNLNHDAMYWYRQDPGQGLRLIYYSQIVNDFQKGDIAEGYSVSREKKESFPLTVTSAQKNPTAFYLCASRPGGSYNEQFFGPGTRLTVL.

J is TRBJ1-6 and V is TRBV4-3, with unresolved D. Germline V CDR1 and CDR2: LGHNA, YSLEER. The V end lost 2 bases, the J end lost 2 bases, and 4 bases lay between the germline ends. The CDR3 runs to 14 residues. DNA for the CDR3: TGCGCCAGCAGCCAACAGACCTATAATTCACCCCTCCACTTT. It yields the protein CASSQQTYNSPLHF.

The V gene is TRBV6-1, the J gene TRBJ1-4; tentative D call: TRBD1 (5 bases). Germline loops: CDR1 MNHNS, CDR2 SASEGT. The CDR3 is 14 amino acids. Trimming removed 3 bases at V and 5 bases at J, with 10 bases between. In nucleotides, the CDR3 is TGTGCCAGCAGTGACGGGGGAGGGAATGAAAAACTGTTTTTT. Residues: CASSDGGGNEKLFF.

Here the CDR3 DNA reads TGTGCCAGCAGCCGAGGGACTAGCGGGTCCGGCGAGGAGCTGTTTTTT. The encoded protein is CASSRGTSGSGEELFF. J is TRBJ2-2 and V is TRBV4-2; 12 bases map to TRBD2. V trimming: 4 bases; J trimming: 10 bases; junction bases outside the gene matches: 10. Germline values: CDR1 LGHNA, CDR2 YNFKEQ. The CDR3 is made up of 16 amino acids.

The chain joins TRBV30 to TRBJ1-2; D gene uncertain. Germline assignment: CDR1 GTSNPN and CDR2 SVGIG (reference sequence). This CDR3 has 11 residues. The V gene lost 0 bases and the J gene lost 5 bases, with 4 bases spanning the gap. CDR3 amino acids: CAWSVRYGYTF. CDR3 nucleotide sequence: TGTGCCTGGAGTGTACGGTATGGCTACACCTTC.

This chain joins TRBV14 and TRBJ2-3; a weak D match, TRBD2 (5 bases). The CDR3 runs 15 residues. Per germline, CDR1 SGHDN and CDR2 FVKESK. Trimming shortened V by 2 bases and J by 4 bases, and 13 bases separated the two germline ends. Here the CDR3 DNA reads TGTGCCAGCAGCCAATTCCCCACTAGGTCAGATACGCAGTATTTT. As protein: CASSQFPTRSDTQYF.

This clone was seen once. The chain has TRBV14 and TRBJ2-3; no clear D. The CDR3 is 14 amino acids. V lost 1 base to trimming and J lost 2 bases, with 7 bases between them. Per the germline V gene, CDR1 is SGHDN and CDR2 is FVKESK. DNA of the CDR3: TGTGCCAGCAGCCAAGGAAGAGTCACAGATACGCAGTATTTT. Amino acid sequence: CASSQGRVTDTQYF.

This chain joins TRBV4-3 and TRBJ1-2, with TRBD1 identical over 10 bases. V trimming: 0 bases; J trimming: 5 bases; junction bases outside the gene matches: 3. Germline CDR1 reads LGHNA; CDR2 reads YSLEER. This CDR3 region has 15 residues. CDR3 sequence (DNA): TGCGCCAGCAGCCAAGATGAGGGACAGGGGTATGGCTACACCTTC. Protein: CASSQDEGQGYGYTF.

The CDR3 loop reads CASSWGVRRYNEQFF. In DNA, the CDR3 is TGTGCCAGCAGCTGGGGGGTCCGAAGGTACAATGAGCAGTTCTTC. The chain uses TRBV7-2 and TRBJ2-1; D is possibly TRBD2 (6 bases). Trimming left V 4 bases short and J 4 bases short, with 14 bases between. The germline gives CDR1 SGHTA, CDR2 FQGNSA. The CDR3 runs 15 residues.

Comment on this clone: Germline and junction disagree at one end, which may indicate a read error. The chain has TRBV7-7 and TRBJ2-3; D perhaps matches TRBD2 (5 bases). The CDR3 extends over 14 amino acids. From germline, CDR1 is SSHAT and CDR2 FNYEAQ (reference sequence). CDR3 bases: TGTGCTAGCAGCTTAGGGAGCAGCACAGATACGCAGTATTTT. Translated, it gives CASSLGSSTDTQYF.

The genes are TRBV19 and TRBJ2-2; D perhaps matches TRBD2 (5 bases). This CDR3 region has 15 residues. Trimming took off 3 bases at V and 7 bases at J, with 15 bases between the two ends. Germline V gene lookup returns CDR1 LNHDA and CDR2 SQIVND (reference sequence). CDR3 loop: CASSIRWVEGGELFF. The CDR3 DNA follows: TGTGCCAGTAGTATCCGGTGGGTTGAGGGCGGGGAGCTGTTTTTT.

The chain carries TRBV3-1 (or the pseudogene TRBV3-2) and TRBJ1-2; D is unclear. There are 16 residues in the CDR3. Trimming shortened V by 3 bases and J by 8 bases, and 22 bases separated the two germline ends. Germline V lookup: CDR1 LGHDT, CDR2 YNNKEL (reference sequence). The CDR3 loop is CASSHAPETLSRGYTF. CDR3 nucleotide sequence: TGTGCCAGCAGCCACGCGCCAGAAACCCTTTCTAGGGGCTACACCTTC.

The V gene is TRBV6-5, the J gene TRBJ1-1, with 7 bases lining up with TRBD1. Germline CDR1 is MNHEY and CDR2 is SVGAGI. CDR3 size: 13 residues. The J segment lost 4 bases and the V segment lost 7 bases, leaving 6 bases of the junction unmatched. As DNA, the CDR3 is TGTGCCAGCACCACCCAGGGGGGCACTGAAGCTTTCTTT. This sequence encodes CASTTQGGTEAFF.

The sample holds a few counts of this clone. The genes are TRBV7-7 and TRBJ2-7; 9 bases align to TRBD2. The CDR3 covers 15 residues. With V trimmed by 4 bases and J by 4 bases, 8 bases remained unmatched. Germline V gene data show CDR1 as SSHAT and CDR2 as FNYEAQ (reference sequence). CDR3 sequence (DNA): TGTGCCAGCAGCTCCTCTCCGGGACTAGCTTACGAGCAGTACTTC. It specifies CASSSSPGLAYEQYF.

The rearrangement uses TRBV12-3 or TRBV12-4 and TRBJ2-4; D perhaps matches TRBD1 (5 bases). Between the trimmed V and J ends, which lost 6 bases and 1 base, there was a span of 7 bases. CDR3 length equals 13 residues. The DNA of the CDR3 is TGTGCCAGCAGCGACAGCGCCAAAAACATTCAGTACTTC. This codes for CASSDSAKNIQYF.

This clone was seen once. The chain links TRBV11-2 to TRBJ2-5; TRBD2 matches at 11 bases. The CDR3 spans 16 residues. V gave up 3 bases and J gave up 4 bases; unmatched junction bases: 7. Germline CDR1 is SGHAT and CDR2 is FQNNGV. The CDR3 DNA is TGTGCCAGCAGCTTCCAACTAGCGGGAGCAGGAGAGACCCAGTACTTC. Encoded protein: CASSFQLAGAGETQYF.

In DNA, the CDR3 is TGCGCCAGCAGCGACCGGGACAGGGTGCCGAATTCACCCCTCCACTTT. This sequence encodes CASSDRDRVPNSPLHF. The V call is TRBV5-1, the J call TRBJ1-6, with TRBD1 matching 9 bases. The CDR3 is 16 amino acids. Trimming removed 4 bases from V and 7 bases from J; junction bases left unmatched: 9. Germline V gene lookup returns CDR1 SGHRS and CDR2 YFSETQ.

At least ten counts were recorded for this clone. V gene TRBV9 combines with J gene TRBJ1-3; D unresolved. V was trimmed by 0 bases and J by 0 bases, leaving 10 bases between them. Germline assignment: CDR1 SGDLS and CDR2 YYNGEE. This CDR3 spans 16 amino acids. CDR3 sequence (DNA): TGTGCCAGCAGCGTAGATTTGAGGGACTCTGGAAACACCATATATTTT. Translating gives CASSVDLRDSGNTIYF.

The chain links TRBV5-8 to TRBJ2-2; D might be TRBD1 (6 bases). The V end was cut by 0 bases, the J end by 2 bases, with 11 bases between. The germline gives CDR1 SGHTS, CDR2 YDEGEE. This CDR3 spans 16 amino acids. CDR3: CASSLGTGTNTGELFF. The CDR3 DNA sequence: TGTGCCAGCAGCTTGGGTACAGGGACCAACACCGGGGAGCTGTTTTTT.

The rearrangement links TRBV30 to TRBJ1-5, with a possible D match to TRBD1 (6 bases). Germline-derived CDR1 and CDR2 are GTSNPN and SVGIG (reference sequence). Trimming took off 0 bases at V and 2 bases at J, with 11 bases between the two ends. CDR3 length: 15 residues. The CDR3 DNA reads TGTGCCTGGAGTGTGGGGGCCAGGGGCAATCAGCCCCAGCATTTT. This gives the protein CAWSVGARGNQPQHF.

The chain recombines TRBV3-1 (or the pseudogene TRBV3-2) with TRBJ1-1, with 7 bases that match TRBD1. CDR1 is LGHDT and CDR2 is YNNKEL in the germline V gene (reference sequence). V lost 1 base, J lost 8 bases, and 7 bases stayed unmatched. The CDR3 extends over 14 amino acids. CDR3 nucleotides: TGTGCCAGCAGCCAAGGGACAGGCCTTATGGAAGCTTTCTTT. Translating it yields CASSQGTGLMEAFF.

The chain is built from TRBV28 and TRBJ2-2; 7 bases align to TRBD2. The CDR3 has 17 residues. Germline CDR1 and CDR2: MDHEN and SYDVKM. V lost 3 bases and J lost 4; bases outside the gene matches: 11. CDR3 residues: CASSFASGATGTGELFF. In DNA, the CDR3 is TGTGCCAGCAGTTTTGCCAGCGGGGCGACGGGCACCGGGGAGCTGTTTTTT.

CDR3 protein: CASSLRTSGGERETQYF. CDR3 bases: TGTGCCAGCAGTCTGCGGACTAGCGGGGGGGAGAGAGAGACCCAGTACTTC. The J gene is TRBJ2-5, the V gene TRBV6-6; 15 bases match TRBD2. After removal of 5 bases from V and 4 bases from J, the junction contained 8 bases not matched to a gene. CDR1 and CDR2 from the germline V gene are MNHNY and SVGAGI (reference sequence). This CDR3 comprises 17 residues.